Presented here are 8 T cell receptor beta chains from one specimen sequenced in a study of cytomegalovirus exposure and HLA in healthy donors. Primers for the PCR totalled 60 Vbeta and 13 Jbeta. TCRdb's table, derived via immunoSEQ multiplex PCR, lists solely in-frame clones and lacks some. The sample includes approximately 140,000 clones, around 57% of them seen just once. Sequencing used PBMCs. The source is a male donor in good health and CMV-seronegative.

The CDR3 DNA reads TGTGCCAGTTTACCTCGGGACAGAGTCAACACTGAAGCTTTCTTT. It encodes CASLPRDRVNTEAFF. The chain has TRBV19 and TRBJ1-1, with TRBD1 matching over 7 bases. Trimming took 8 bases from V and 2 from J; bases not matched to a gene: 11. Per germline, CDR1 LNHDA and CDR2 SQIVND (reference sequence). CDR3 length equals 15 residues. The full variable domain, with the rest looked up from reference TRBV19 and TRBJ1-1, is DGGITQSPKYLFRKEGQNVTLSCEQNLNHDAMYWYRQDPGQGLRLIYYSQIVNDFQKGDIAEGYSVSREKKESFPLTVTSAQKNPTAFYLCASLPRDRVNTEAFFGQGTRLTVV.

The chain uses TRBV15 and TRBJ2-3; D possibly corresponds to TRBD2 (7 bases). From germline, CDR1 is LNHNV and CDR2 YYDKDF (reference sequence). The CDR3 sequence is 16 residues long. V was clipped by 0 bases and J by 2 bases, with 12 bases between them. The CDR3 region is CATSRDRRGHTDTQYF. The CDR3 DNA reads TGTGCCACCAGCAGAGATCGGCGGGGGCACACAGATACGCAGTATTTT.

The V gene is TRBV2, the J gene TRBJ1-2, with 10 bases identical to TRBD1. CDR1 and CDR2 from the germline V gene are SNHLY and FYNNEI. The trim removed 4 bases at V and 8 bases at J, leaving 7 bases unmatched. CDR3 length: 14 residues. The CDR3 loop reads CASSGQGALGGYTF. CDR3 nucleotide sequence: TGTGCCAGCAGTGGACAGGGGGCCTTGGGGGGCTACACCTTC.

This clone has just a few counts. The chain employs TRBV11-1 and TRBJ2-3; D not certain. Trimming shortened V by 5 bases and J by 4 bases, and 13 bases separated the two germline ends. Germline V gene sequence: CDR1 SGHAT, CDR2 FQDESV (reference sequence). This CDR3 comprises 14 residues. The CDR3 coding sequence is TGTGCCAGCAGCGATTTGAAAGGAGCAGATACGCAGTATTTT. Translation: CASSDLKGADTQYF.

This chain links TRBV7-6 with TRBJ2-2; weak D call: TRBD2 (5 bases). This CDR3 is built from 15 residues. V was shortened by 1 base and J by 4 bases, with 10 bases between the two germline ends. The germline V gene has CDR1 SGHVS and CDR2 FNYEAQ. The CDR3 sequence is CASSLDGVFTGELFF. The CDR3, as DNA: TGTGCCAGCAGCTTAGACGGGGTCTTCACCGGGGAGCTGTTTTTT.

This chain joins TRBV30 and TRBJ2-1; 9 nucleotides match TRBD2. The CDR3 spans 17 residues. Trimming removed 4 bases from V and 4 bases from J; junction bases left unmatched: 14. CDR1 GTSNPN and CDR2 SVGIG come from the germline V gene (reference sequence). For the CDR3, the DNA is TGTGCCTGGACCCCATTCGCTCTAGCGGGGTTTTACAATGAGCAGTTCTTC. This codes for CAWTPFALAGFYNEQFF.

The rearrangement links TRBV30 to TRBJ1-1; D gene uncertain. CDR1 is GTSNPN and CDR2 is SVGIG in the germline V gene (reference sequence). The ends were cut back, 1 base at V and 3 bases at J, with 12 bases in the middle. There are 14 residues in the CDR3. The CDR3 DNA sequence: TGTGCCTGGAGTGCCGCGGGGTGGGACACTGAAGCTTTCTTT. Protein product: CAWSAAGWDTEAFF.

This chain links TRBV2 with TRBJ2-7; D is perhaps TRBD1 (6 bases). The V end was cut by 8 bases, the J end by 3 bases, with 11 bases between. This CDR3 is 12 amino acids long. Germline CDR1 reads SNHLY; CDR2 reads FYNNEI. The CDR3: CASSRDNYEQYF. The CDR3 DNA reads TGTGCCAGCTCACGGGACAACTACGAGCAGTACTTC.